Sequencing of this TCR beta chain was carried out in a study of long-term antiretroviral therapy in people with HIV. With 0 bases removed from V and 3 bases from J, the gap between germline ends came to 10 bases. The CDR3 is made up of 15 amino acids. Looked up from germline, CDR1 is MRHNA and CDR2 is SNTAGT. Regarding this clone: Antigen unknown.

Survey level was the resolution at which the v3.0 immunoSEQ assay ran. Sequencing set out to capture about 35,000-55,000 T-cell genomes per sample. Profiled with immunoSEQ multiplex PCR; TCRdb holds only in-frame clones, not every one. The sample has some 14,000 clones, 80% to 90% seen once; the top ten hold around 7.2%. Study observations and caveats: Controls showed broader CDR3 length ranges than did the HIV repertoires. Clones showing expansion before ART dominated the repertoire at all time points.

The V gene is TRBV6-4, the J gene TRBJ2-3; D unresolved. This sequence originates from a man younger than 40 with HIV. The sample here was unsorted PBMCs, taken 0.4 years after starting antiretroviral therapy. As DNA, the CDR3 is TGTGCCAGCAGTGACTCCGTAGGTGGTACAGATACGCAGTATTTT. Encoded protein: CASSDSVGGTDTQYF.